A single sample is the source of the 32 T cell receptor beta chains below, sequenced in a study of blood T cell repertoires in COVID-19. Sequenced by immunoSEQ multiplex PCR; TCRdb stores in-frame clones only, minus some. The sample holds some 300,000 clones; over 80% are singletons and the top ten take 6.3%. Sequenced sample: peripheral blood. The receptors stem from a woman aged 45-65 years with COVID-19, enrolled during active disease.

The V call is TRBV6-6, the J call TRBJ2-7, with D possibly matching TRBD1 (5 bases). V lost 6 bases and J lost 2, with 17 bases in between. The germline gives CDR1 MNHNY, CDR2 SVGAGI (reference sequence). This CDR3 region has 15 residues. The CDR3, as DNA: TGTGCCAGCAGCTCTCGGACACAGTCTACCTACGAGCAGTACTTC. Encoded protein: CASSSRTQSTYEQYF.

This chain uses TRBV24-1 with TRBJ2-1, with 11 nucleotides matching TRBD2. The CDR3 length is 16 residues. The germline V gene encodes CDR1 KGHDR and CDR2 SFDVKD. Trimming cost V 4 bases and J 7 bases; bases outside gene matches: 8. CDR3 region: CATSDRTSGSRNEQFF. The CDR3, as DNA: TGTGCCACCAGTGACCGTACTAGCGGGAGTAGGAATGAGCAGTTCTTC.

The genes are TRBV11-2 and TRBJ1-1, with D uncertain. Between the trimmed V and J ends, which lost 3 bases and 1 base, there was a span of 9 bases. Germline CDR1 and CDR2: SGHAT and FQNNGV. CDR3 length: 14 amino acids. The DNA for the CDR3 is TGTGCCAGCAGCTTCCCGCCCAGGAACACTGAAGCTTTCTTT. Amino acid sequence: CASSFPPRNTEAFF. The whole variable domain, remainder taken from reference TRBV11-2 and TRBJ1-1, is EAGVAQSPRYKIIEKRQSVAFWCNPISGHATLYWYQQILGQGPKLLIQFQNNGVVDDSQLPKDRFSAERLKGVDSTLKIQPAKLEDSAVYLCASSFPPRNTEAFFGQGTRLTVV.

The CDR3 loop is CASLGGGQETQYF. The CDR3 nucleotides read TGTGCCAGCTTGGGAGGCGGGCAAGAGACCCAGTACTTC. The chain employs TRBV6-6 and TRBJ2-5, with a possible D match to TRBD2 (6 bases). The CDR3 consists of 13 residues. Deletions cut 8 bases from V and 2 bases from J, with 12 bases between. CDR1 is MNHNY and CDR2 is SVGAGI in the germline V gene (reference sequence).

The chain joins TRBV7-2 to TRBJ1-2; TRBD1 is a possible D gene (5 bases). Between the trimmed V and J ends, which lost 11 bases and 3 bases, there was a span of 16 bases. Germline V gene data show CDR1 as SGHTA and CDR2 as FQGNSA. The CDR3 loop spans 13 amino acids. CDR3 coding DNA: TGTGCCGGCGGGACTTCAGGACACTATGGCTACACCTTC. This sequence encodes CAGGTSGHYGYTF.

This chain connects TRBV6-5 to TRBJ2-1; no clear D. This CDR3 region has 16 residues. Per germline, CDR1 MNHEY and CDR2 SVGAGI. The V end lost 0 bases, the J end lost 4 bases, and 13 bases lay between the germline ends. In nucleotides, the CDR3 is TGTGCCAGCAGTTACTCACGCGTGGCCGGGTACAATGAGCAGTTCTTC. It encodes CASSYSRVAGYNEQFF.

This chain connects TRBV7-2 to TRBJ2-5; possibly TRBD1 for D (5 bases). The germline V gene has CDR1 SGHTA and CDR2 FQGNSA. Trimming shortened V by 4 bases and J by 6 bases, and 9 bases separated the two germline ends. This CDR3 contains 12 residues. CDR3 in amino acids: CASSYDSQTQYF. CDR3 nucleotides: TGTGCCAGCAGCTACGACAGCCAGACCCAGTACTTC.

J is TRBJ2-5 and V is TRBV24-1; a weak D match, TRBD1 (5 bases). Trimming took 3 bases from V and 13 from J, leaving 20 bases between them. Germline V gene data show CDR1 as KGHDR and CDR2 as SFDVKD. The CDR3 loop spans 14 amino acids. As DNA, the CDR3 is TGTGCCACCAGTGATAGCCTCACAGGAAACTCTTGGTACTTC. This sequence encodes CATSDSLTGNSWYF.

V usage is TRBV18 and J usage is TRBJ1-1; 8 bases are shared with TRBD1. CDR1 KGHSH and CDR2 LQKENI come from the germline V gene. The CDR3 totals 15 residues. V lost 1 base, J lost 1 base, and 2 bases stayed unmatched. CDR3 loop: CASSPLTGANTEAFF. The CDR3 region has the DNA TGTGCCAGCTCACCACTGACAGGGGCGAACACTGAAGCTTTCTTT.

The rearrangement links TRBV6-5 to TRBJ1-5, with 8 bases aligning to TRBD1. Trimming cost V 5 bases and J 5 bases; bases outside gene matches: 8. Germline assignment: CDR1 MNHEY and CDR2 SVGAGI. CDR3 length equals 15 residues. The CDR3 region has the DNA TGTGCCAGCAGTCGGGGACAGGCTAAGGATCAGCCCCAGCATTTT. The encoded protein is CASSRGQAKDQPQHF.

This clone turned up a few times. The J gene is TRBJ2-3, the V gene TRBV2; TRBD2 matches 10 bases. Germline trimming cut 6 bases from V and 9 bases from J; bases unmatched to any gene: 12. Germline V gene sequence: CDR1 SNHLY, CDR2 FYNNEI. The CDR3 runs 15 residues. The DNA for the CDR3 is TGTGCCAGCAGGGCCGGGACTAGCGAGACAGGGACGCAGTATTTT. It yields the protein CASRAGTSETGTQYF.

The gene calls are TRBV10-1 and TRBJ2-5; TRBD1 might be the D (6 bases). CDR1 is WNHNN and CDR2 is SYGVQD in the germline V gene (reference sequence). The CDR3 extends over 13 amino acids. V was clipped by 3 bases and J by 4 bases, with 9 bases between them. The CDR3: CASSEGQRETQYF. The CDR3 nucleotides read TGCGCCAGCAGTGAAGGACAGCGAGAGACCCAGTACTTC.

The chain has TRBV15 and TRBJ2-5; 8 bases agree with TRBD1. The CDR3 covers 13 residues. The V and J ends lost 7 bases and 1 base, in that order; junction bases with no gene match: 2. The germline V gene has CDR1 LNHNV and CDR2 YYDKDF (reference sequence). CDR3 sequence reads: CATNDRGQETQYF. The CDR3 DNA is TGTGCCACCAACGACAGGGGCCAAGAGACCCAGTACTTC. The whole variable domain, filled in from reference TRBV15 and TRBJ2-5, reads DAMVIQNPRYQVTQFGKPVTLSCSQTLNHNVMYWYQQKSSQAPKLLFHYYDKDFNNEADTPDNFQSRRPNTSFCFLDIRSPGLGDTAMYLCATNDRGQETQYFGPGTRLLVL.

The chain is built from TRBV24-1 and TRBJ2-5; possible D gene TRBD1, 5 bases. Germline V CDR1 and CDR2: KGHDR, SFDVKD. This CDR3 comprises 15 residues. V was shortened by 3 bases and J by 0 bases, with 10 bases between the two germline ends. DNA of the CDR3: TGTGCCACCAGTGATAGGGGTCCGTACCAAGAGACCCAGTACTTC. The encoded protein is CATSDRGPYQETQYF.

The chain links TRBV30 to TRBJ1-5, with D possibly being TRBD1 (5 bases). The V end lost 5 bases, the J end lost 4 bases, and 15 bases lay between the germline ends. Germline V CDR1 and CDR2: GTSNPN, SVGIG (reference sequence). CDR3 length: 14 amino acids. CDR3 nucleotides: TGTGCCTGGGACGGGGGGGGAACTAATCAGCCCCAGCATTTT. The encoded protein is CAWDGGGTNQPQHF.

The genes are TRBV30 and TRBJ1-1, with D unclear. Deletions cut 4 bases from V and 3 bases from J, with 6 bases between. Germline assignment: CDR1 GTSNPN and CDR2 SVGIG (reference sequence). The length of the CDR3 is 11 residues. Here the CDR3 DNA reads TGTGCCTGGACTATTTACACTGAAGCTTTCTTT. The encoded protein is CAWTIYTEAFF.

This clone was seen a handful of times. The chain joins TRBV4-1 to TRBJ2-2, with D possibly matching TRBD1 (5 bases). V was trimmed by 6 bases and J by 6 bases, leaving 17 bases between them. Germline-derived CDR1 and CDR2 are MGHRA and YSYEKL. This CDR3 has 15 residues. The CDR3 sequence is CASRNLLQVAGELFF. CDR3 coding DNA: TGCGCCAGCAGGAACTTACTACAGGTCGCCGGGGAGCTGTTTTTT.

The chain uses TRBV7-6 and TRBJ2-1; 7 bases match TRBD1. The V gene end was trimmed by 5 bases and the J gene end by 5 bases; junction bases not matched to a gene: 9. Germline CDR1 and CDR2: SGHVS and FNYEAQ. The CDR3 totals 15 residues. CDR3 amino acids: CASSPQGLVNNEQFF. CDR3 sequence (DNA): TGTGCCAGCAGCCCACAGGGGTTGGTAAACAATGAGCAGTTCTTC.

The rearrangement links TRBV6-2 or TRBV6-3 to TRBJ1-2; 7 nucleotides line up with TRBD1. Unmatched junction bases numbered 10, after V lost 3 bases and J lost 6 bases. CDR3 length: 15 residues. Germline V gene sequence: CDR1 MNHEY, CDR2 SVGEGT. For the CDR3, the DNA is TGTGCCAGCAGTTATTATCCCGGGACAGTAAATGGCTACACCTTC. Translation gives CASSYYPGTVNGYTF.

The rearrangement joins TRBV6-5 to TRBJ1-1; weak D call: TRBD1 (5 bases). The V gene lost 5 bases and the J gene lost 0 bases, with 10 bases spanning the gap. In germline, CDR1 is MNHEY, CDR2 SVGAGI. The CDR3 extends over 14 amino acids. The CDR3 nucleotides are TGTGCCAGCAGTCAACGACAGCTGAACACTGAAGCTTTCTTT. Encoded protein: CASSQRQLNTEAFF.

V and J are TRBV10-3 and TRBJ1-2; no firm D call. Trimming removed 2 bases at V and 8 bases at J, with 9 bases between. The CDR3 contains 12 residues. The germline CDR1 and CDR2 sequences are ENHRY and SYGVKD. CDR3 protein: CAISEVGSGYTF. In nucleotides, the CDR3 is TGTGCCATCAGTGAGGTAGGGAGCGGCTACACCTTC.

This chain links TRBV15 with TRBJ1-3; D is uncertain. The ends were cut back, 8 bases at V and 0 bases at J, with 8 bases in the middle. This CDR3 comprises 13 residues. Germline loops: CDR1 LNHNV, CDR2 YYDKDF (reference sequence). CDR3 region: CATEKNSGNTIYF. CDR3 DNA sequence: TGTGCCACCGAGAAGAACTCTGGAAACACCATATATTTT.

The J gene is TRBJ2-5, the V gene TRBV5-1; D uncertain. The CDR3 has 13 residues. Germline-derived CDR1 and CDR2 are SGHRS and YFSETQ. Trimming pared 4 bases from V and 2 bases from J, leaving 9 bases between. CDR3 coding DNA: TGCGCCAGCAGCCCGACACCTCAAGAGACCCAGTACTTC. Its translation: CASSPTPQETQYF.

This clone has just one count. V is TRBV5-4 and J is TRBJ2-3; D is uncertain. CDR1 SGHNT and CDR2 YYREEE come from the germline V gene (reference sequence). This CDR3 contains 13 residues. The V and J ends lost 3 bases and 7 bases respectively, with 12 bases between them. In DNA form, the CDR3 reads TGTGCCAGCAGCTCGGGTACGGCGTATACGCAGTATTTT. Protein product: CASSSGTAYTQYF.

The chain uses TRBV5-8 and TRBJ1-5, with unresolved D. Germline V lookup: CDR1 SGHTS, CDR2 YDEGEE. Between the trimmed V and J ends, which lost 0 bases and 6 bases, there was a span of 13 bases. This CDR3 contains 15 residues. Here the CDR3 DNA reads TGTGCCAGCAGCTTGGGGTCCCTTAGCGGTCAGCCCCAGCATTTT. Residues: CASSLGSLSGQPQHF. Supplemented by reference TRBV5-8 and TRBJ1-5, the full variable domain reads EAGVTQSPTHLIKTRGQQATLRCSPISGHTSVYWYQQALGLGLQFLLWYDEGEERNRGNFPPRFSGRQFPNYSSELNVNALELEDSALYLCASSLGSLSGQPQHFGDGTRLSIL.

CDR3 nucleotide sequence: TGTGCCAGCAGTGATGGGTCCCCGGGACTTAATGAAAAACTGTTTTTT. Its protein product is CASSDGSPGLNEKLFF. The V call is TRBV25-1, the J call TRBJ1-4, with a possible D match to TRBD1 (5 bases). CDR1 and CDR2 (germline): MGHDK, SYGVNS. CDR3 size: 16 residues. Trimming shortened V by 3 bases and J by 4 bases, and 15 bases separated the two germline ends.

The chain carries TRBV6-1 and TRBJ1-1; possible D gene TRBD1, 5 bases. Trimming shortened V by 3 bases and J by 1 base, and 12 bases separated the two germline ends. Germline V gene lookup returns CDR1 MNHNS and CDR2 SASEGT. This CDR3 comprises 15 residues. The CDR3 spells CASSDPGRANTEAFF. Here the CDR3 DNA reads TGTGCCAGCAGTGACCCCGGCAGGGCGAACACTGAAGCTTTCTTT.

The rearrangement links TRBV7-9 to TRBJ2-2; 8 bases map to TRBD1. Per germline, CDR1 SEHNR and CDR2 FQNEAQ (reference sequence). Unmatched junction bases numbered 3, after V lost 3 bases and J lost 6 bases. There are 14 residues in the CDR3. CDR3 sequence (DNA): TGTGCCAGCAGCTTGGACAGGGTTCCCGGGGAGCTGTTTTTT. Translation: CASSLDRVPGELFF. The full variable domain, rest sourced from reference TRBV7-9 and TRBJ2-2, is DTGVSQNPRHKITKRGQNVTFRCDPISEHNRLYWYRQTLGQGPEFLTYFQNEAQLEKSRLLSDRFSAERPKGSFSTLEIQRTEQGDSAMYLCASSLDRVPGELFFGEGSRLTVL.

This CDR3 is CASSQDEVRTGELFF. The CDR3 DNA reads TGCGCCAGCAGCCAAGATGAGGTTCGCACCGGGGAGCTGTTTTTT. The chain links TRBV4-3 to TRBJ2-2; no clear D. V lost 0 bases and J 4 bases, leaving 9 bases between the germline ends. The CDR3 has 15 residues. Germline loops: CDR1 LGHNA, CDR2 YSLEER.

This clone has only one observation. The chain joins TRBV18 to TRBJ1-1, with D possibly being TRBD1 (6 bases). The CDR3 runs 12 residues. V lost 3 bases and J 6 bases, leaving 8 bases between the germline ends. The germline gives CDR1 KGHSH, CDR2 LQKENI. CDR3 nucleotide sequence: TGTGCCAGCTCACCCCAGGGGTCTGAAGCTTTCTTT. It translates to CASSPQGSEAFF.

This chain links TRBV5-4 with TRBJ2-1; D not resolved. V was pared by 4 bases and J by 5 bases, with 4 bases between. The length of the CDR3 is 11 residues. Per germline, CDR1 SGHNT and CDR2 YYREEE (reference sequence). DNA for the CDR3: TGTGCCAGCAGCCAAAACAATGAGCAGTTCTTC. This translates into CASSQNNEQFF.

The chain carries TRBV11-3 and TRBJ1-1; D gene ambiguous. Trimming removed 1 base at V and 0 bases at J, with 12 bases between. The CDR3 length is 16 residues. In germline, CDR1 is SGHNT, CDR2 YENEEA. CDR3 loop: CASSLGQGRMNTEAFF. For the CDR3, the DNA is TGTGCCAGCAGCTTAGGTCAAGGGAGGATGAACACTGAAGCTTTCTTT.